The next 16 T cell receptor beta chains were all read from a single sample in a study of T cell responses to AZD1222 COVID-19 vaccine. Sequencing was performed with immunoSEQ multiplex PCR; in TCRdb, only in-frame clones are kept and a portion is missing. The data show 200,000 or so clones, 90% to 95% seen once. The sequences come from peripheral blood, collected on day 0 of AZD1222 vaccination. The receptor source for this set is an adult in good health.

About this clone: This sample also contains other DNA sequences that code for the same CDR3. The J gene is TRBJ1-5, the V gene TRBV6-5; possibly TRBD1 for D (6 bases). V lost 4 bases and J lost 0, with 10 bases in between. The CDR3 has 15 amino acids. Germline V gene data show CDR1 as MNHEY and CDR2 as SVGAGI. The CDR3 DNA sequence: TGTGCCAGCAGTTCAGACAGGAATAGCAATCAGCCCCAGCATTTT. It translates to CASSSDRNSNQPQHF.

The chain uses TRBV9 and TRBJ1-6; possibly TRBD1 for D (5 bases). This CDR3 is 15 amino acids long. V was shortened by 3 bases and J by 13 bases, with 20 bases between the two germline ends. Germline V gives CDR1 SGDLS, CDR2 YYNGEE. The CDR3 coding sequence is TGTGCCAGCAGCGGGCCGCCGGGACCCTTAGCCCCCCTCCACTTT. It codes for CASSGPPGPLAPLHF. The full variable domain, rest sourced from reference TRBV9 and TRBJ1-6, is DSGVTQTPKHLITATGQRVTLRCSPRSGDLSVYWYQQSLDQGLQFLIQYYNGEERAKGNILERFSAQQFPDLHSELNLSSLELGDSALYFCASSGPPGPLAPLHFGNGTRLTVT.

V usage is TRBV10-3 and J usage is TRBJ1-6, with TRBD1 matching 7 bases. CDR3 size: 15 residues. V was pared by 4 bases and J by 10 bases, with 10 bases of the junction left unmatched. Germline V gives CDR1 ENHRY, CDR2 SYGVKD. The CDR3, as DNA: TGTGCCATCAGTGTATTAGTACAGGGGTCCTCACCCCTCCACTTT. Translation gives CAISVLVQGSSPLHF.

This rearrangement joins TRBV7-6 to TRBJ2-3; 10 nucleotides agree with TRBD1. Germline V gene data show CDR1 as SGHVS and CDR2 as FNYEAQ. CDR3 size: 17 residues. Trimming at V came to 5 bases and at J to 0 bases, leaving 8 bases not matched to a gene. CDR3 region: CASSPRPGQGSTDTQYF. CDR3 bases: TGTGCCAGCAGCCCCCGACCGGGACAGGGGAGCACAGATACGCAGTATTTT.

V usage is TRBV7-6 and J usage is TRBJ2-3, with TRBD2 matching over 11 bases. The germline V gene has CDR1 SGHVS and CDR2 FNYEAQ. V shed 5 bases and J 5 bases; nucleotides not matched to a gene: 9. The CDR3 is 16 amino acids. CDR3 sequence (DNA): TGTGCCAGCAGCCTTAGCGGGAGGGCCGTATTAGATACGCAGTATTTT. Translating gives CASSLSGRAVLDTQYF.

The chain has TRBV7-9 and TRBJ1-6; tentatively, D is TRBD1 (5 bases). Germline-derived CDR1 and CDR2 are SEHNR and FQNEAQ (reference sequence). The ends were cut back, 2 bases at V and 6 bases at J, with 5 bases in the middle. The CDR3 totals 13 residues. CDR3 sequence: CASSLQGNSPLHF. CDR3 sequence (DNA): TGTGCCAGCAGCTTACAGGGTAATTCACCCCTCCACTTT. Using reference TRBV7-9 and TRBJ1-6 for the parts outside the CDR3, the full variable domain is DTGVSQNPRHKITKRGQNVTFRCDPISEHNRLYWYRQTLGQGPEFLTYFQNEAQLEKSRLLSDRFSAERPKGSFSTLEIQRTEQGDSAMYLCASSLQGNSPLHFGNGTRLTVT.

The chain uses TRBV5-4 and TRBJ1-1, with TRBD1 matching 9 bases. The CDR3 covers 16 residues. CDR1 is SGHNT and CDR2 is YYREEE in the germline V gene (reference sequence). V was clipped by 4 bases and J by 0 bases; unmatched bases: 7. CDR3 nucleotide sequence: TGTGCCAGCAGCCCCAGACAGGGGGGAATGAACACTGAAGCTTTCTTT. Its translation: CASSPRQGGMNTEAFF. Complete variable domain (other parts from reference TRBV5-4 and TRBJ1-1): ETGVTQSPTHLIKTRGQQVTLRCSSQSGHNTVSWYQQALGQGPQFIFQYYREEENGRGNFPPRFSGLQFPNYSSELNVNALELDDSALYLCASSPRQGGMNTEAFFGQGTRLTVV.

The chain is built from TRBV11-2 and TRBJ2-7, with 8 bases that match TRBD2. The CDR3 is made up of 14 amino acids. Germline CDR1 SGHAT, CDR2 FQNNGV. Trimming removed 5 bases from V and 5 bases from J; junction bases left unmatched: 8. The CDR3, as DNA: TGTGCCAGCAGCCTTCAACAGCGGGAGAACGAGCAGTACTTC. Amino acid sequence: CASSLQQRENEQYF.

The chain links TRBV30 to TRBJ1-5; 11 bases match TRBD1. Germline-derived CDR1 and CDR2 are GTSNPN and SVGIG (reference sequence). The CDR3 extends over 15 amino acids. Germline trimming cut 5 bases from V and 3 bases from J; bases unmatched to any gene: 6. CDR3 residues: CAWGRDRGSNQPQHF. The CDR3, as DNA: TGTGCCTGGGGAAGGGACAGGGGGTCCAATCAGCCCCAGCATTTT. The complete variable domain, with remaining parts taken from reference TRBV30 and TRBJ1-5, reads SQTIHQWPATLVQPVGSPLSLECTVEGTSNPNLYWYRQAAGRGLQLLFYSVGIGQISSEVPQNLSASRPQDRQFILSSKKLLLSDSGFYLCAWGRDRGSNQPQHFGDGTRLSIL.

The rearrangement links TRBV6-5 to TRBJ1-5, with D hard to call. The CDR3 has 14 amino acids. Germline CDR1 and CDR2: MNHEY and SVGAGI. The V and J ends lost 6 bases and 0 bases respectively, with 9 bases between them. Written as DNA, the CDR3 is TGTGCCAGCAGGGGTAGAAATAGCAATCAGCCCCAGCATTTT. As protein: CASRGRNSNQPQHF.

This chain connects TRBV21-1 to TRBJ1-1; TRBD1, the D gene given by the table, was not confirmed from the DNA. TRBV21-1 is an annotated pseudogene. CDR3 length: 16 amino acids. The CDR3 protein is CASSKGAGGRNTEAFF. The CDR3 DNA sequence: TGTGCCAGCAGCAAGGGGGCAGGGGGCCGTAACACTGAAGCTTTCTTT.

This sequence joins TRBV4-1 and TRBJ2-7; D ambiguous. In germline, CDR1 is MGHRA, CDR2 YSYEKL. The CDR3 runs to 14 residues. The ends were cut back, 1 base at V and 3 bases at J, with 10 bases in the middle. The CDR3 sequence is CASSQVVSFYEQYF. CDR3 bases: TGCGCCAGCAGCCAAGTGGTCAGTTTCTACGAGCAGTACTTC.

V and J are TRBV5-1 and TRBJ2-7, with 13 nucleotides matching TRBD2. The CDR3 has 15 residues. Looked up from germline, CDR1 is SGHRS and CDR2 is YFSETQ. J gave up 3 bases and V 4 bases, and 4 bases lay outside the gene matches. CDR3 DNA sequence: TGCGCCAGCAGCCGACTAGCGGGAGGTGGCTACGAGCAGTACTTC. It codes for CASSRLAGGGYEQYF.

V usage is TRBV7-3 and J usage is TRBJ2-5, with 13 bases aligning to TRBD2. The length of the CDR3 is 15 residues. CDR1 and CDR2 from the germline V gene are SGHTA and FQGTGA. V was clipped by 5 bases and J by 3 bases; unmatched bases: 3. The CDR3 region has the DNA TGTGCCAGCAGCACCGGACTAGCGGGAGAAGAGACCCAGTACTTC. As protein: CASSTGLAGEETQYF.

The chain is built from TRBV19 and TRBJ1-2, with D perhaps matching TRBD1 (6 bases). V dropped 9 bases and J dropped 3 bases, with 17 bases sitting between them. This CDR3 contains 14 residues. Per the germline V gene, CDR1 is LNHDA and CDR2 is SQIVND (reference sequence). As DNA, the CDR3 is TGTGCCAGCGAGGGCAGGGGTAAGGACTATGGCTACACCTTC. Translating gives CASEGRGKDYGYTF. Full variable domain (outside the CDR3, taken from reference TRBV19 and TRBJ1-2): DGGITQSPKYLFRKEGQNVTLSCEQNLNHDAMYWYRQDPGQGLRLIYYSQIVNDFQKGDIAEGYSVSREKKESFPLTVTSAQKNPTAFYLCASEGRGKDYGYTFGSGTRLTVV.

This CDR3 is CATSDRAPGTGSYNEQFF. The CDR3 DNA is TGTGCCACCAGTGATCGGGCCCCCGGGACAGGTTCCTACAATGAGCAGTTCTTC. The J gene is TRBJ2-1, the V gene TRBV24-1; 8 nucleotides line up with TRBD1. The CDR3 contains 18 residues. Germline V gene data show CDR1 as KGHDR and CDR2 as SFDVKD. Unmatched junction bases numbered 10, after V lost 3 bases and J lost 1 base.